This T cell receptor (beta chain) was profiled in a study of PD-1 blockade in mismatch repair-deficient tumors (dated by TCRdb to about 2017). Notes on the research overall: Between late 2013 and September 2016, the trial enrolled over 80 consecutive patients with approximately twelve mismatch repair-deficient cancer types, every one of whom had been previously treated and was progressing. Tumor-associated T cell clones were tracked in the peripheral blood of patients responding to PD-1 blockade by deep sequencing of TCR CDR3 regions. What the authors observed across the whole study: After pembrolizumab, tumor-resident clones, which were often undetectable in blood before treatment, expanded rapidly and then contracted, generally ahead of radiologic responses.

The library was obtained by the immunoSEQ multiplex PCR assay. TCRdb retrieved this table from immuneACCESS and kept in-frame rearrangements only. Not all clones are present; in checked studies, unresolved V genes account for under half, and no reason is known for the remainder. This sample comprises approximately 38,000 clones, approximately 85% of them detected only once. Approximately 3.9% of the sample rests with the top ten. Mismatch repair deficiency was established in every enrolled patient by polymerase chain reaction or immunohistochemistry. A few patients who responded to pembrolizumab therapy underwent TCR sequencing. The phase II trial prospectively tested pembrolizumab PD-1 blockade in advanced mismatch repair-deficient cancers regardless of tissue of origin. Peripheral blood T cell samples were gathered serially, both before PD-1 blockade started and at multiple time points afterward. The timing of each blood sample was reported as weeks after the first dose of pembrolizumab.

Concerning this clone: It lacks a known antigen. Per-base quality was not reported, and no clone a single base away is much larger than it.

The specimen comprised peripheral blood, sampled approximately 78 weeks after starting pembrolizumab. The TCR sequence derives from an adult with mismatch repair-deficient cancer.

The DNA sequence reads TGCGCCAGCCGAAAGACTAGCGGGAACACCGGGGAGCTGTTTTTT. It codes for CASRKTSGNTGELFF. The chain couples TRBV5-1 to TRBJ2-2; 9 bases in the middle match TRBD2. V and J are trimmed by 7 bases and 1 base, and the gene matches miss 5 bases of the junction. Taken from the germline V gene, the CDR1 and CDR2 loops are SGHRS and YFSETQ. The CDR3 sequence holds 15 residues, the cysteine and phenylalanine included. CDR3 DNA is the only sequence kept; it has 45 bases, read in frame from the first base.